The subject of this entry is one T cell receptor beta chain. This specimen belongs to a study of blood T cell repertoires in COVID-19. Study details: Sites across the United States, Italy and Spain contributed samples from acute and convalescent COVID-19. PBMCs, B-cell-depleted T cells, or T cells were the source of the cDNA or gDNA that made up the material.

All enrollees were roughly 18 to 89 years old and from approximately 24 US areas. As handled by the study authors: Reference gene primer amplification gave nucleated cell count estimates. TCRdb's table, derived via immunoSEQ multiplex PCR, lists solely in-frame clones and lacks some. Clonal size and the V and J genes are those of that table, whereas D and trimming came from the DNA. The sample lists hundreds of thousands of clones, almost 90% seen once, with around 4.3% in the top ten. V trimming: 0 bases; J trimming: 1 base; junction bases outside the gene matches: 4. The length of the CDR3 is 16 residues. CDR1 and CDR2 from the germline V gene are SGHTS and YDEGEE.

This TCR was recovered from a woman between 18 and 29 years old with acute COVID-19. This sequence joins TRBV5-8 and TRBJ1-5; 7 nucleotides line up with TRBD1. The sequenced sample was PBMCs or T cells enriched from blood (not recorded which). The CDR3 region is CASSLEQGLSNQPQHF. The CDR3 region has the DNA TGTGCCAGCAGCTTGGAACAGGGGTTGAGCAATCAGCCCCAGCATTTT.